The 13 T cell receptor beta chains in this list originate from one sample, sequenced in a study of regulatory T cells in long-lasting Graves disease. Time point: persistent/refractory GD, antithyroid drugs over 5 years with positive TRAb. PBMC-extracted RNA yielded the TCR library. Arm-PCR of CDR3 regions and iRepertoire HTBI primers were used to build TCR beta libraries. TCRdb fed the multiplex PCR reads into MiXCR, producing one record per CDR3 protein. The sample has 450,000 or so distinct CDR3 sequences, under 25% seen once. The input for sequencing was peripheral blood mononuclear cells (PBMCs), taken when the disease was refractory, from a patient treated with antithyroid drugs. The receptors were gathered from a female donor with Graves disease.

This clonotype has just a few counts. The rearrangement joins TRBV5-8 to TRBJ1-2, with D uncertain. The V and J ends lost 2 bases and 4 bases respectively, with 12 bases between them. The V gene's germline CDR1 is SGHTS and CDR2 YDEGEE. The CDR3 runs to 14 residues. This CDR3 reads CASSLLSPGYGYTF. DNA for the CDR3: TGTGCCAGCAGCTTACTTTCTCCGGGCTATGGCTACACCTTC.

There are a few counts of this clonotype. This rearrangement joins TRBV6-1 to TRBJ2-7; D assignment may be TRBD1 or TRBD2 (5 bases each). V was cut by 7 bases and J by 3 bases, with 10 bases left in between. The CDR3 runs to 12 residues. Germline V CDR1 and CDR2: MNHNS, SASEGT. CDR3 sequence (DNA): TGTGCCAGCATGCGAGGGGACTACGAGCAGTACTTC. This sequence encodes CASMRGDYEQYF.

The V and J genes are TRBV28 and TRBJ2-3; no reliable D call. From germline, CDR1 is MDHEN and CDR2 SYDVKM. CDR3 length equals 14 residues. Trimming cost V 3 bases and J 0 bases, with 7 bases left between them. The chain's CDR3 is CASSFRSSTDTQYF. In DNA form, the CDR3 reads TGTGCCAGCAGTTTTAGGAGTAGCACAGATACGCAGTATTTT.

Only a few counts were recorded for this clonotype. The rearrangement uses TRBV3-1 and TRBJ2-1; TRBD2 aligns across 14 bases. CDR1 is LGHDT, CDR2 YNNKEL, per germline (reference sequence). V gave up 9 bases and J gave up 15 bases; unmatched junction bases: 16. The CDR3 covers 15 residues. The CDR3 is CASKDFGTSGSPLFF. The CDR3 region has the DNA TGTGCCAGTAAAGACTTCGGGACTAGCGGGAGTCCTCTGTTCTTC.

The chain is built from TRBV28 and TRBJ2-1; 9 positions match TRBD2. Losses at the gene ends were 7 bases for V and 4 bases for J; bases not matched to a gene: 2. Per germline, CDR1 MDHEN and CDR2 SYDVKM. This CDR3 has 13 residues. CDR3 coding DNA: TGTGCCAGCAACGGACTAGCGTACAATGAGCAGTTCTTC. Translating gives CASNGLAYNEQFF. Looking up the rest from reference TRBV28 and TRBJ2-1 gives the full variable domain: DVKVTQSSRYLVKRTGEKVFLECVQDMDHENMFWYRQDPGLGLRLIYFSYDVKMKEKGDIPEGYSVSREKKERFSLILESASTNQTSMYLCASNGLAYNEQFFGPGTRLTVL.

This clonotype has more than one count but fewer than ten. The chain recombines TRBV7-6 with TRBJ2-7; D is unresolved. Germline CDR1 and CDR2: SGHVS and FNYEAQ. V was trimmed by 5 bases and J by 3 bases, leaving 14 bases between them. The CDR3 loop spans 14 amino acids. CDR3 loop: CASSQRREDYEQYF. The DNA for the CDR3 is TGTGCCAGCAGCCAAAGGCGTGAGGACTACGAGCAGTACTTC.

The J gene is TRBJ1-1, the V gene TRBV18; D call uncertain. Germline values: CDR1 KGHSH, CDR2 LQKENI. The CDR3 extends over 12 amino acids. V lost 4 bases and J 2 bases, leaving 5 bases between the germline ends. CDR3 region: CASSQKNTEAFF. CDR3 bases: TGTGCCAGCTCACAAAAAAACACTGAAGCTTTCTTT.

This clonotype appeared many times. The chain carries TRBV29-1 and TRBJ2-5; tentative D call: TRBD1 (6 bases). CDR1 is SQVTM and CDR2 is ANQGSEA in the germline V gene. The CDR3 runs to 12 residues. Deletions cut 3 bases from V and 5 bases from J, with 10 bases between. The CDR3 DNA sequence: TGCAGCGTTGAGGGGGCAGCGGAGACCCAGTACTTC. This encodes CSVEGAAETQYF.

This clonotype was found many times. V is TRBV20-1 and J is TRBJ1-4; no definite D call. Germline V gene lookup returns CDR1 DFQATT and CDR2 SNEGSKA (reference sequence). This CDR3 contains 18 residues. Trimming took off 0 bases at V and 6 bases at J, with 23 bases between the two ends. The CDR3 loop is CSARDGVGLGERDEKLFF. DNA for the CDR3: TGCAGTGCTAGAGATGGGGTCGGCCTCGGTGAGCGGGATGAAAAACTGTTTTTT.

This clonotype was picked up many times. The chain joins TRBV30 to TRBJ2-2; a weak D match, TRBD2 (5 bases). The CDR3 runs 13 residues. The V end was cut by 6 bases, the J end by 5 bases, with 13 bases between. Germline V gives CDR1 GTSNPN, CDR2 SVGIG (reference sequence). The CDR3 here is CACVGEWTGELFF. The CDR3 nucleotides read TGTGCCTGCGTCGGGGAGTGGACCGGGGAGCTGTTTTTT.

This clonotype has just a few counts. This chain joins TRBV30 and TRBJ1-2; D gene uncertain. Trimming removed 8 bases at V and 1 base at J, with 14 bases between. This CDR3 region has 13 residues. CDR1 is GTSNPN and CDR2 is SVGIG in the germline V gene (reference sequence). CDR3 in DNA: TGTGCCGGGAAGAGGATTGGTAACTATGGCTACACCTTC. As protein: CAGKRIGNYGYTF.

As to this clonotype: Being one base from a much bigger clone, this may be a read error. This is likely a read error, given that the CDR3 carries no conserved phenylalanine or tryptophan at its end. The chain is built from TRBV6-2 or TRBV6-3 and TRBJ2-5; TRBD2 aligns across 9 bases. The length of the CDR3 is 15 residues. Germline V gene data show CDR1 as MNHEY and CDR2 as SVGEGT. Trimming took 2 bases from V and 4 from J; bases not matched to a gene: 5. CDR3 in DNA: TGTGCCAGCAGTTACGCGGCGGGAGGGCGAGAGACCCAGTACTAC. This sequence encodes CASSYAAGGRETQYY.

This clonotype was seen a handful of times. This chain links TRBV19 with TRBJ2-7; 11 bases align to TRBD2. CDR3 size: 18 residues. Germline V gives CDR1 LNHDA, CDR2 SQIVND (reference sequence). The V and J ends lost 2 bases and 7 bases, in that order; junction bases with no gene match: 16. CDR3 sequence reads: CASSIRPIRTSGPREQYF. Written as DNA, the CDR3 is TGTGCCAGTAGTATACGCCCAATCCGGACTAGCGGGCCGCGGGAGCAGTACTTC.